This TCR beta chain was recorded in a study of early T cells in non-severe SARS-CoV-2 infection. MiXCR, run by TCRdb on the 5' RACE reads, gives a single entry per CDR3 protein. The sample contains about 72,000 distinct CDR3 sequences, 10% of which appear only once. This clonotype appeared many times. The TCR originated in an adult who was a healthcare worker with PCR-confirmed SARS-CoV-2 infection or an uninfected control (not recorded which). Sequenced here: whole blood, sampled at baseline.

Here the CDR3 reads CASSPNQGTNEKLFF. DNA of the CDR3: TGTGCCAGCAGCCCTAACCAGGGCACTAATGAAAAACTGTTTTTT. This chain uses TRBV5-4 with TRBJ1-4, with a tentative D call TRBD1 (5 bases). The ends were cut back, 4 bases at V and 2 bases at J, with 12 bases in the middle. CDR1 is SGHNT and CDR2 is YYREEE in the germline V gene (reference sequence). This CDR3 comprises 15 residues.